Listed here is a single TCR beta chain. Its antigen is unidentified. This sample is drawn from a study of T cells in women clearing cervical HPV infection. Data came from immunoSEQ multiplex PCR; TCRdb stores just in-frame clones and leaves some out. This listing includes about 31,000 clones. Study-level results: Richness plus V gene abundances separated cases from controls with AUC around 0.79. Associations may precede or follow infection; HPV-specific or memory T cells were not isolated.

The clonotype comes from a woman between 18 and 69 years old with a cervical HPV16 infection that either progressed to CIN3+ or cleared (not recorded which). Sample: blood buffy coat.

The sequenced part of the CDR3 DNA is TGTGCCAGCAGTGACGAGGCAGCGAAA. This encodes CASSDEAAK. The whole CDR3 reads CASSDEAAKLFF. V is TRBV2 and J is TRBJ1-4; D not certain. Read sequence stops 3 residues before the CDR3 end, and the germline J gene provides the missing end. The CDR3 loop spans 12 amino acids. Germline V gene sequence: CDR1 SNHLY, CDR2 FYNNEI.